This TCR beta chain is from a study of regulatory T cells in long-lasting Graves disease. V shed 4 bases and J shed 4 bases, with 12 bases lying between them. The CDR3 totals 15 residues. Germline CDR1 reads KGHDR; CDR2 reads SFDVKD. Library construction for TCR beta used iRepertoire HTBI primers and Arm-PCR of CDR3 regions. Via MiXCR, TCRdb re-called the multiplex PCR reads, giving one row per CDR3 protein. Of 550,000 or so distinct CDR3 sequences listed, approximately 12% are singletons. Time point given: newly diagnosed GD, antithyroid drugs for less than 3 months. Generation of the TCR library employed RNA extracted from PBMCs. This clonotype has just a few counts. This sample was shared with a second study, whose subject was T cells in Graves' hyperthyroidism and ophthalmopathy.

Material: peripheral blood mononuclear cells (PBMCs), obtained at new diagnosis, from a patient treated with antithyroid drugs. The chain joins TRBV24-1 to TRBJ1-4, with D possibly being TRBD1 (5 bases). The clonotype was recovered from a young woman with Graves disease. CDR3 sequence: CATSDSTEYNEKLFF. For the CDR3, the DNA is TGTGCCACCAGTGACTCGACAGAATATAATGAAAAACTGTTTTTT.